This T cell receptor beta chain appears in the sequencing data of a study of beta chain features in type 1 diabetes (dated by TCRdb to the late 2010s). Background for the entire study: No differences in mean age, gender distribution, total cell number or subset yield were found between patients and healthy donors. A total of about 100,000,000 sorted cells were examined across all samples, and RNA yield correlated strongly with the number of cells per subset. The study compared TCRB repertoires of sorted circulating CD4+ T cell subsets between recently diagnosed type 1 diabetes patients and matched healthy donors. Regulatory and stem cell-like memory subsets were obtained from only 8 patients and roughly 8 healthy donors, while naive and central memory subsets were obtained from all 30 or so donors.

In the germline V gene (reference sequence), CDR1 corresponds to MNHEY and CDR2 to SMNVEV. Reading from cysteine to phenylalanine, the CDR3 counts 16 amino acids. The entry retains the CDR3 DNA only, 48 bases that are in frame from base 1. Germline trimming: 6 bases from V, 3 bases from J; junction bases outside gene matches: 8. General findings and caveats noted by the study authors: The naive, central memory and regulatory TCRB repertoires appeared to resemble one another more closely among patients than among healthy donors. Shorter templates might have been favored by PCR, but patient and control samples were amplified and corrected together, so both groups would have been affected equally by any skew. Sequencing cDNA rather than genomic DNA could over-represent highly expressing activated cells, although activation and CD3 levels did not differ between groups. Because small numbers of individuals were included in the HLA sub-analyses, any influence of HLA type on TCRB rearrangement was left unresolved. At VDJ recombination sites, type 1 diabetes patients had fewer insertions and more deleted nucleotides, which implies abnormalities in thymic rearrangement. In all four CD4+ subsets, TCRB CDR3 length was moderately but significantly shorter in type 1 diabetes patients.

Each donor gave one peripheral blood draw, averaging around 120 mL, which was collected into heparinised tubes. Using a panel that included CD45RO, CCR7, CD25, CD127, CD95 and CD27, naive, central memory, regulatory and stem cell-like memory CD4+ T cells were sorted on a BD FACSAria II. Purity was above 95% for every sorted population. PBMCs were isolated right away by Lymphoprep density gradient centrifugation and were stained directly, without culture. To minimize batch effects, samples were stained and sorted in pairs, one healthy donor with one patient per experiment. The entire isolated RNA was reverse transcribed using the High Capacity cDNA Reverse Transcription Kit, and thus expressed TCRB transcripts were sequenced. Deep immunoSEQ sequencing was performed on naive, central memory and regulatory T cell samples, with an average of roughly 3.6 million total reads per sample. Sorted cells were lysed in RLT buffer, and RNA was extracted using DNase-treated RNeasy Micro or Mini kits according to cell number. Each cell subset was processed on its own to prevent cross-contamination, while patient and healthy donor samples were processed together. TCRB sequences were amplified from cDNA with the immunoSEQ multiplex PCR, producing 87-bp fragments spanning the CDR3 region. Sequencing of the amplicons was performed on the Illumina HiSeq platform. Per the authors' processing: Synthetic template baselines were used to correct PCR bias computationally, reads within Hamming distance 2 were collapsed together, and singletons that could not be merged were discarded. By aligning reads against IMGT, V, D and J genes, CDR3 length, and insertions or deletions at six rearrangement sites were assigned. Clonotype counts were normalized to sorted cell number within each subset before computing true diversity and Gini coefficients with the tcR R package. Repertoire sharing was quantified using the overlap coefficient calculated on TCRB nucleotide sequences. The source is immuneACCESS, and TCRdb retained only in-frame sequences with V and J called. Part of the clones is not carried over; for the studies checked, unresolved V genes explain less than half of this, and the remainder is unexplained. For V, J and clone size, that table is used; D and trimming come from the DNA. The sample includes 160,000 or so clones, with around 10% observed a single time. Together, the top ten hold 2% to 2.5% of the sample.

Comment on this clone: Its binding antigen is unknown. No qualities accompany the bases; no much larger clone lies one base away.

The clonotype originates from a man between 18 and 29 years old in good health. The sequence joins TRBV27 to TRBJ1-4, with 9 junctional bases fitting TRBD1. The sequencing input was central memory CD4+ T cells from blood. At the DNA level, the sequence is TGTGCCAGCAGCCCCGGGACAGGGACCCCTAATGAAAAACTGTTTTTT. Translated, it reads CASSPGTGTPNEKLFF.